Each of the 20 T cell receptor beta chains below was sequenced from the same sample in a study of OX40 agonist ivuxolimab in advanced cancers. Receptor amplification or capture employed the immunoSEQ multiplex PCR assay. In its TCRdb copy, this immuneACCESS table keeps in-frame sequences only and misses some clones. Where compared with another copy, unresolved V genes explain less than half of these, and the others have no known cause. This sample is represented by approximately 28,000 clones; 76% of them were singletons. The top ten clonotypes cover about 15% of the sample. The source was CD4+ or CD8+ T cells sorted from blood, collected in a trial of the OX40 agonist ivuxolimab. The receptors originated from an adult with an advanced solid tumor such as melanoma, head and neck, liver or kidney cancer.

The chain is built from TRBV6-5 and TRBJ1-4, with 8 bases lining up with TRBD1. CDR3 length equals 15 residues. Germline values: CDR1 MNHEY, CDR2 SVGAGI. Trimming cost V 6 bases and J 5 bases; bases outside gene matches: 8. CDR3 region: CASRKDRVLNEKLFF. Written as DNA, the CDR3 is TGTGCCAGCAGAAAGGACAGGGTATTGAATGAAAAACTGTTTTTT.

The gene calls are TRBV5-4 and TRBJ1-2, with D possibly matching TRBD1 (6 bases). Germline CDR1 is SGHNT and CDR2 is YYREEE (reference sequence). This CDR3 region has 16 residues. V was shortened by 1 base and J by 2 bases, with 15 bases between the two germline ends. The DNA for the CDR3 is TGTGCCAGCAGCTTGTATGGACAGACTTTGAACTATGGCTACACCTTC. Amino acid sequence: CASSLYGQTLNYGYTF.

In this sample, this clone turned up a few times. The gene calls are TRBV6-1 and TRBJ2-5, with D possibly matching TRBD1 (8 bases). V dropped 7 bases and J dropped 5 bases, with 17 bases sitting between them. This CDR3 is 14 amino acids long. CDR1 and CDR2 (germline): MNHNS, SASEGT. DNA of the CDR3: TGTGCCAGCAACACAGGGGGGGCCGGGGAGACCCAGTACTTC. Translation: CASNTGGAGETQYF.

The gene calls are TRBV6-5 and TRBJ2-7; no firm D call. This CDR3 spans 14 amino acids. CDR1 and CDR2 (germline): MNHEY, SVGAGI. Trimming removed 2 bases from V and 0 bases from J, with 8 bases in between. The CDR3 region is CASSYRSRSYEQYF. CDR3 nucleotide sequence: TGTGCCAGCAGTTACCGGTCTCGCTCCTACGAGCAGTACTTC.

The CDR3 loop is CASSIRSRPPNTEAFF. The CDR3 nucleotides read TGTGCCAGTAGTATAAGGAGTAGACCACCAAACACTGAAGCTTTCTTT. V and J are TRBV19 and TRBJ1-1, with D uncertain. CDR1 is LNHDA and CDR2 is SQIVND in the germline V gene (reference sequence). The V end was cut by 2 bases, the J end by 2 bases, with 15 bases between. The CDR3 runs 16 residues. Using reference TRBV19 and TRBJ1-1 for the parts outside the CDR3, the full variable domain is DGGITQSPKYLFRKEGQNVTLSCEQNLNHDAMYWYRQDPGQGLRLIYYSQIVNDFQKGDIAEGYSVSREKKESFPLTVTSAQKNPTAFYLCASSIRSRPPNTEAFFGQGTRLTVV.

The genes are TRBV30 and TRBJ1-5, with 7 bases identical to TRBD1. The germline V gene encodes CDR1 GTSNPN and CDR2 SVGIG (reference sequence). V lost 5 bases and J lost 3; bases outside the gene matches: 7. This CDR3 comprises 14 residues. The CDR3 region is CAWSGGIDNQPQHF. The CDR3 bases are TGTGCCTGGTCAGGGGGAATCGACAATCAGCCCCAGCATTTT.

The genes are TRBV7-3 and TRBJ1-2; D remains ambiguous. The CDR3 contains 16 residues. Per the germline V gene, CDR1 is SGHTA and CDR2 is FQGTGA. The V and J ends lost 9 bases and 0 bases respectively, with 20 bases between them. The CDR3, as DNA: TGTGCCAGTTTTTTGGACGGCTGCGCCTCTAACTATGGCTACACCTTC. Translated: CASFLDGCASNYGYTF.

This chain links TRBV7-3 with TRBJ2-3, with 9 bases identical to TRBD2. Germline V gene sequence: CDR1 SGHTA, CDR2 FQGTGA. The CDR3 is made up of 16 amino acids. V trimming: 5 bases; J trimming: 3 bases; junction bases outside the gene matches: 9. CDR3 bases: TGTGCCAGCAGCCGGTCTAGCGGGGCCTCGACAGATACGCAGTATTTT. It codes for CASSRSSGASTDTQYF.

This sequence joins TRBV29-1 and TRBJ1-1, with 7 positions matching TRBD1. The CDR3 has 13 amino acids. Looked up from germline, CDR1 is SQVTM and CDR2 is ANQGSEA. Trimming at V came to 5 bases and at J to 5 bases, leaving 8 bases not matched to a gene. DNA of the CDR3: TGCAGCGTTCTCGACAGGGAGAGTACTGAAGCTTTCTTT. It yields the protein CSVLDRESTEAFF.

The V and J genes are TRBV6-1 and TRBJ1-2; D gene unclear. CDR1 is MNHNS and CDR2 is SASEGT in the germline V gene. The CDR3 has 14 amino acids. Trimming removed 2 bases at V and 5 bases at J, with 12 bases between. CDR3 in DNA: TGTGCCAGCAGTGAAAGCGGCCTGATATATGGCTACACCTTC. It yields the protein CASSESGLIYGYTF.

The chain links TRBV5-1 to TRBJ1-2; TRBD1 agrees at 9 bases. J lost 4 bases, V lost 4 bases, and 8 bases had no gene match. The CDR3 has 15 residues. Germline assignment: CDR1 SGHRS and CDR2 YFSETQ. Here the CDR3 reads CASSPGTGRAYGYTF. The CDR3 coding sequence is TGCGCCAGCAGCCCCGGGACAGGGAGAGCCTATGGCTACACCTTC. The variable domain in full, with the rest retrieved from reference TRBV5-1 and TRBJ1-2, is KAGVTQTPRYLIKTRGQQVTLSCSPISGHRSVSWYQQTPGQGLQFLFEYFSETQRNKGNFPGRFSGRQFSNSRSEMNVSTLELGDSALYLCASSPGTGRAYGYTFGSGTRLTVV.

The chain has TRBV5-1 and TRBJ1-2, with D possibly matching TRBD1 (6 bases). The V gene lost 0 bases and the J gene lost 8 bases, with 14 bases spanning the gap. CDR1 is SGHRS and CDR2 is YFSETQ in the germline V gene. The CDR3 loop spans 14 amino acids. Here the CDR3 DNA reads TGCGCCAGCAGCTTGGGAACAGGGATGGGAGGCTACACCTTC. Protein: CASSLGTGMGGYTF.

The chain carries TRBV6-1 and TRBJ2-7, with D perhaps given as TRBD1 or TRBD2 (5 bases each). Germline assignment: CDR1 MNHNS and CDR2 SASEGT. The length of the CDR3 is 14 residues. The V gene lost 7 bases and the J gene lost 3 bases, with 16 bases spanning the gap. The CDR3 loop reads CASKTGPSNYEQYF. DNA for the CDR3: TGTGCCAGCAAGACGGGACCGAGTAACTACGAGCAGTACTTC.

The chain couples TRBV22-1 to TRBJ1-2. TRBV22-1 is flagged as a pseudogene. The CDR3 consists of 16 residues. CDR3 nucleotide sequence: TGTCCTGGGAGGAGCGAGGAAGGCAGAAAGACCTATGGCTACACCTTC. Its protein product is CPGRSEEGRKTYGYTF.

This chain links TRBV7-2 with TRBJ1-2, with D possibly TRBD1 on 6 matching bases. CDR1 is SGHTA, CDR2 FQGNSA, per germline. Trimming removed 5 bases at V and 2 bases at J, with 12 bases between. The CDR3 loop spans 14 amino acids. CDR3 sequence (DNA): TGTGCCAGCAGCCTCGACAGGCTAAACTATGGCTACACCTTC. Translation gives CASSLDRLNYGYTF.

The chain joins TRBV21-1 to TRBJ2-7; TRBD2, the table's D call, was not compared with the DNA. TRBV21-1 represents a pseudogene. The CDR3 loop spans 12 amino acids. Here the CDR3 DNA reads TGTGCCAGCAGCCACCCAGGCGAGGGGCAGTACTTC. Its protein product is CASSHPGEGQYF.

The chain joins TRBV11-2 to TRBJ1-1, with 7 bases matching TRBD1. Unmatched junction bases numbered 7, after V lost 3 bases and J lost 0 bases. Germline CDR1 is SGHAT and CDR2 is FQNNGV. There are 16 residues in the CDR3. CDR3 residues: CASSLGTGQMNTEAFF. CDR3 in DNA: TGTGCCAGCAGCTTGGGCACGGGACAGATGAACACTGAAGCTTTCTTT.

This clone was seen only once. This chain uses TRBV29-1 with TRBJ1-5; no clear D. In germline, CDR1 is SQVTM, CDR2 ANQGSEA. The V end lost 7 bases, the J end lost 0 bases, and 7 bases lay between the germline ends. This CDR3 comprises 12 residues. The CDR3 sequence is CSARNSNQPQHF. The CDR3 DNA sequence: TGCAGCGCCCGGAATAGCAATCAGCCCCAGCATTTT.

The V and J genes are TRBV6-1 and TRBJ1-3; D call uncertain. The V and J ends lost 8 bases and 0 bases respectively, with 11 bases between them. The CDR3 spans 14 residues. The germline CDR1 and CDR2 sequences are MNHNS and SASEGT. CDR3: CASVDVASGNTIYF. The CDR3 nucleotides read TGTGCCAGCGTCGACGTAGCCTCTGGAAACACCATATATTTT.

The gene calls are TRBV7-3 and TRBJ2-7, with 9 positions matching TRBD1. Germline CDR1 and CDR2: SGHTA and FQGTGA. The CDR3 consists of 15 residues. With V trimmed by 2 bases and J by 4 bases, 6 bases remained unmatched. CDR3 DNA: TGTGCCAGCAGCTTACAAACAGGGGGCGGTTACGAGCAGTACTTC. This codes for CASSLQTGGGYEQYF.